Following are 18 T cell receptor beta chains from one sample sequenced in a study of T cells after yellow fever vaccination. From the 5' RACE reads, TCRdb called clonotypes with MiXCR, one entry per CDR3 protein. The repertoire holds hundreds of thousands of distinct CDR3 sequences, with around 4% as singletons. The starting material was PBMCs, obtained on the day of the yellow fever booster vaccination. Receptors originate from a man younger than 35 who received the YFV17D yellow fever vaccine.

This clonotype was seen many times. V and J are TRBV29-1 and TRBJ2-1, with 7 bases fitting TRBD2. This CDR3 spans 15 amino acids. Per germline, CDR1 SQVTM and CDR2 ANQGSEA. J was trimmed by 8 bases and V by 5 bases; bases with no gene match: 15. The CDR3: CSVPRWSGEGDEQFF. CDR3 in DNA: TGCAGCGTTCCCCGGTGGAGCGGGGAAGGGGATGAGCAGTTCTTC.

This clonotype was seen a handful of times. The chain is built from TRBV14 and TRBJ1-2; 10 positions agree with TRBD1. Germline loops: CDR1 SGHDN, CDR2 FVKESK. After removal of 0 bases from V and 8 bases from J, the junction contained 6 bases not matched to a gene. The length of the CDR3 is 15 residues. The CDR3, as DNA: TGTGCCAGCAGCCAAGATCCTGGACAGGGGGAAGGCTACACCTTC. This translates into CASSQDPGQGEGYTF.

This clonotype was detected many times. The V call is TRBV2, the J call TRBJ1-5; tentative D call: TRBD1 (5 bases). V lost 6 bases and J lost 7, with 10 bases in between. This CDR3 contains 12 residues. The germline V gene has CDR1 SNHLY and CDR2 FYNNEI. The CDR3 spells CASSRVTQPQHF. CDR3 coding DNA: TGTGCCAGCAGCAGGGTCACCCAGCCCCAGCATTTT.

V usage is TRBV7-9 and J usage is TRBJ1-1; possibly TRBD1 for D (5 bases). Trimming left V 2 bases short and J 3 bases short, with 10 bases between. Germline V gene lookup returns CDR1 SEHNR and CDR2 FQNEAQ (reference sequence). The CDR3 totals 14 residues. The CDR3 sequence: CASSLYQGDTEAFF. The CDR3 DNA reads TGTGCCAGCAGCTTATACCAGGGCGACACTGAAGCTTTCTTT.

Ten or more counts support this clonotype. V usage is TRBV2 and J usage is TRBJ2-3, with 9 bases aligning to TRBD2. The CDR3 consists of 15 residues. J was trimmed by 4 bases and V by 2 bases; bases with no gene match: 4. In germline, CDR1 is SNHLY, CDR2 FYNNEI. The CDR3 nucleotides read TGTGCCAGCAGTGAATGGTCTAGCGGGGCAGATACGCAGTATTTT. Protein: CASSEWSSGADTQYF.

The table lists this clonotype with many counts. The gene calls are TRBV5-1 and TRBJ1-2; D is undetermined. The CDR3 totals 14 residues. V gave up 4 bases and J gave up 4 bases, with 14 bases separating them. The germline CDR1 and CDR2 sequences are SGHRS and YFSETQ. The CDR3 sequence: CASSLLSLPYGYTF. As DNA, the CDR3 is TGCGCCAGCAGCCTGTTATCGTTGCCCTATGGCTACACCTTC.

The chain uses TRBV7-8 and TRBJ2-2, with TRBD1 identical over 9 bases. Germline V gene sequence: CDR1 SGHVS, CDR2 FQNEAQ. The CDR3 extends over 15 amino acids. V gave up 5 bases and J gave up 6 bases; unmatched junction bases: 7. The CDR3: CASSPRDRAAGELFF. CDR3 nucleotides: TGTGCCAGCAGCCCCCGGGACAGGGCAGCCGGGGAGCTGTTTTTT.

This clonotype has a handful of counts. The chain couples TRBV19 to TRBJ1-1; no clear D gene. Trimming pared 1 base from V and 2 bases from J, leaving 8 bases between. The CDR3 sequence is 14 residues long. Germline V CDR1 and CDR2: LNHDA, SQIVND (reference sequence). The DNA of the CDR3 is TGTGCCAGTAGTATAGGGGCCCGAAACACTGAAGCTTTCTTT. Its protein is CASSIGARNTEAFF.

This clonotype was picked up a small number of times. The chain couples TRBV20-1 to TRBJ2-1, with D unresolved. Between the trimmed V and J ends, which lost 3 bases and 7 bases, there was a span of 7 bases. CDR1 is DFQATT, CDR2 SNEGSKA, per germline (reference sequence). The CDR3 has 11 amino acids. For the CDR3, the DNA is TGCAGTGCTAGGATGGGTAATGAGCAGTTCTTC. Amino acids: CSARMGNEQFF.

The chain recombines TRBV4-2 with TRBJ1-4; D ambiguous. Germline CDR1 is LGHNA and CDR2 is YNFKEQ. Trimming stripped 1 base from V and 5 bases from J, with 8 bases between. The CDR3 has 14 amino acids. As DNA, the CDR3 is TGTGCCAGCAGCCAAGTTTCTGGGAATGAAAAACTGTTTTTT. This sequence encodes CASSQVSGNEKLFF.

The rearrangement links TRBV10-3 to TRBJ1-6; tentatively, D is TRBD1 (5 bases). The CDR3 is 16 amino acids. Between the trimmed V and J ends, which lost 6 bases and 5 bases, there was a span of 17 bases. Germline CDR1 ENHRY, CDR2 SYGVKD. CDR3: CAIRNPGRGDNSPLHF. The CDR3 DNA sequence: TGTGCCATCAGGAATCCCGGGCGGGGGGATAATTCACCCCTCCACTTT.

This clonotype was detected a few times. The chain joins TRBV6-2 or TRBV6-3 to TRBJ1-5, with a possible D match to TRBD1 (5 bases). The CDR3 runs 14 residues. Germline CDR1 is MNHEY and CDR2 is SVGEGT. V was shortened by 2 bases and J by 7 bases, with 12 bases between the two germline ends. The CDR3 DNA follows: TGTGCCAGCAGTTACGTCCAGGGAGGCCAGCCCCAGCATTTT. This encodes CASSYVQGGQPQHF.

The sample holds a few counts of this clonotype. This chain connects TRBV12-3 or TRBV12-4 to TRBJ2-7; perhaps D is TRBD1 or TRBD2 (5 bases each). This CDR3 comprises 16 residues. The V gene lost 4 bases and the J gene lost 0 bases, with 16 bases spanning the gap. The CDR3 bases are TGTGCCAGCAGTTCTGGCCCTGGGGGAATCTCCTACGAGCAGTACTTC. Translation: CASSSGPGGISYEQYF.

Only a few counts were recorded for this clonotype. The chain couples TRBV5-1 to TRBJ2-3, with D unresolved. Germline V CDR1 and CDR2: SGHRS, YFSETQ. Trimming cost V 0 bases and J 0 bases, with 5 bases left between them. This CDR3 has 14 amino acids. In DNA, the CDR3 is TGCGCCAGCAGCTTGGCAGTTAGCACAGATACGCAGTATTTT. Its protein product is CASSLAVSTDTQYF.

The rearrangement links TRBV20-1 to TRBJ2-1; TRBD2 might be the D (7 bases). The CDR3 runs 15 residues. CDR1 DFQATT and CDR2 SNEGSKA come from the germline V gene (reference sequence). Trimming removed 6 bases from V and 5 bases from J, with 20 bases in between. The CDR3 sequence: CSAPLGGSGNNEQFF. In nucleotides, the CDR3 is TGCAGTGCCCCTCTGGGGGGCAGCGGGAACAATGAGCAGTTCTTC.

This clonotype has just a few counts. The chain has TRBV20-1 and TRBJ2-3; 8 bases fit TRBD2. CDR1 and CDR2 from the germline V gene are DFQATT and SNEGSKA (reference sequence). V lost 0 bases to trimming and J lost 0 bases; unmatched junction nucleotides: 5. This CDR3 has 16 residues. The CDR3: CSARDVAGGSTDTQYF. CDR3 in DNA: TGCAGTGCTAGAGATGTTGCGGGGGGAAGCACAGATACGCAGTATTTT.

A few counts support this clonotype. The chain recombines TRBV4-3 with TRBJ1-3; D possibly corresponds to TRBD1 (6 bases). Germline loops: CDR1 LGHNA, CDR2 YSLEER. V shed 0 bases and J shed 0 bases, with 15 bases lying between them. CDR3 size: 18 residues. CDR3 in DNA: TGCGCCAGCAGCCAAGATCGGGGGGCCTGGGGCTCTGGAAACACCATATATTTT. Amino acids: CASSQDRGAWGSGNTIYF.

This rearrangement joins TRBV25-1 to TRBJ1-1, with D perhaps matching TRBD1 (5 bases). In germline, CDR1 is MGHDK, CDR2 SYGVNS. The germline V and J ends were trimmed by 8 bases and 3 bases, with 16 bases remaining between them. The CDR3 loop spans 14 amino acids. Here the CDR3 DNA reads TGTGCCAGCTTCCCTTGGGGGGGGGACACTGAAGCTTTCTTT. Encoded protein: CASFPWGGDTEAFF.